The clone carrying this TCR beta chain has a count of ten or more. This CDR3 contains 14 residues. Losses at the gene ends were 7 bases for V and 7 bases for J; bases not matched to a gene: 7. Germline values: CDR1 SNHLY, CDR2 FYNNEI. Via MiXCR, TCRdb re-called the 5' RACE reads, giving one row per CDR3 protein. In the table there are about 62,000 distinct CDR3 sequences, approximately 31% of which are singletons. CD25-based Treg depletion was applied to purified naive CD4+ T cells. This TCR was recovered from a female donor with breast cancer. The chain employs TRBV2 and TRBJ1-6, with 7 bases lining up with TRBD1. The sequencing sample was made of tumor-infiltrating naive CD4+ T cells sorted from the breast tumor. Indicated subset: naive CD4+ T cells, CD4+CD45RA+CD25-. The CDR3 region has the DNA TGTGCCAGCACCTCCGGGACAGAGAATTCACCCCTCCACTTT. This codes for CASTSGTENSPLHF.